This entry lists 14 T cell receptor beta chains sequenced from one sample in a study of beta chain features in type 1 diabetes. TCRB transcripts that were expressed got sequenced, as all of the isolated RNA had been reverse transcribed. The table came from immunoSEQ multiplex PCR; TCRdb's copy has only in-frame clones and leaves some out. The top ten clones hold about 0.43% of a sample with approximately 18,000 clones, 50% of them seen once. The sequenced sample consisted of stem cell memory CD4+ T cells from blood. These receptor sequences come from a man younger than 30 in good health.

V is TRBV15 and J is TRBJ1-1; 10 bases are a match to TRBD1. CDR1 is LNHNV, CDR2 YYDKDF, per germline (reference sequence). The CDR3 has 13 amino acids. V was clipped by 3 bases and J by 11 bases; unmatched bases: 6. The CDR3 reads CATSSSTGGDAFF. The CDR3, as DNA: TGTGCCACCAGCAGTTCGACAGGGGGCGACGCTTTCTTT.

This clone was detected only a few times. The chain employs TRBV2 and TRBJ1-1; 7 nucleotides match TRBD1. CDR3 length: 14 residues. V was clipped by 7 bases and J by 1 base; unmatched bases: 6. CDR1 and CDR2 from the germline V gene are SNHLY and FYNNEI. CDR3 loop: CASNRQGGNTEAFF. The CDR3 nucleotides read TGTGCCAGCAACCGACAGGGAGGGAACACTGAAGCTTTCTTT.

This chain joins TRBV4-3 and TRBJ2-5; D gene unclear. The J call is in doubt because the DNA end fits TRBJ2-7 better. The CDR3 sequence is 13 residues long. Germline V lookup: CDR1 LGHNA, CDR2 YSLEER. As DNA, the CDR3 is TGCGCCAGCAGCCAACAGCCAGGTTACGAGCAGTACTTC. Translating it yields CASSQQPGYEQYF.

V and J are TRBV5-1 and TRBJ1-1; weak D call: TRBD1 (5 bases). The CDR3 spans 19 residues. V was cut by 4 bases and J by 1 base, with 26 bases left in between. Germline V gene data show CDR1 as SGHRS and CDR2 as YFSETQ. The CDR3 region has the DNA TGCGCCAGCAGCCCCGCCGCTCAGGGACTTGCGGCGGGGAACACTGAAGCTTTCTTT. Translated, it gives CASSPAAQGLAAGNTEAFF. Full variable domain (missing parts from reference TRBV5-1 and TRBJ1-1): KAGVTQTPRYLIKTRGQQVTLSCSPISGHRSVSWYQQTPGQGLQFLFEYFSETQRNKGNFPGRFSGRQFSNSRSEMNVSTLELGDSALYLCASSPAAQGLAAGNTEAFFGQGTRLTVV.

This chain joins TRBV6-5 and TRBJ2-2; 8 bases match TRBD1. Germline V gives CDR1 MNHEY, CDR2 SVGAGI. The junction had 6 bases not matched to a gene; V was cut back by 2 bases and J by 7 bases. The CDR3 runs 15 residues. CDR3 protein: CASSYQGAEIGELFF. The CDR3 nucleotides are TGTGCCAGCAGTTACCAGGGGGCGGAAATCGGGGAGCTGTTTTTT.

The rearrangement joins TRBV18 to TRBJ2-2; TRBD1 matches at 9 bases. After removal of 4 bases from V and 3 bases from J, the junction contained 6 bases not matched to a gene. The CDR3 contains 16 residues. Per the germline V gene, CDR1 is KGHSH and CDR2 is LQKENI. The CDR3 DNA reads TGTGCCAGCTCACTTGGACAGGGGTCCCACACCGGGGAGCTGTTTTTT. Protein product: CASSLGQGSHTGELFF.

The table lists this clone with a few counts. The V and J genes are TRBV28 and TRBJ2-7, with D tentatively TRBD2 (6 bases). Trimming removed 5 bases at V and 3 bases at J, with 14 bases between. This CDR3 spans 14 amino acids. CDR1 is MDHEN and CDR2 is SYDVKM in the germline V gene. The CDR3, as DNA: TGTGCCAGCAGTCCTGCGGGGCCCGTCTACGAGCAGTACTTC. Protein: CASSPAGPVYEQYF.

The rearrangement joins TRBV15 to TRBJ2-1; 7 bases match TRBD2. This CDR3 contains 14 residues. Germline lookup yields CDR1 LNHNV and CDR2 YYDKDF (reference sequence). V shed 4 bases, J shed 9 bases, and the junction held 9 bases outside the gene matches. The CDR3 spells CATSTGLNHLEQFF. DNA of the CDR3: TGTGCCACCAGCACGGGACTAAATCATCTTGAGCAGTTCTTC. Complete variable domain (other parts from reference TRBV15 and TRBJ2-1): DAMVIQNPRYQVTQFGKPVTLSCSQTLNHNVMYWYQQKSSQAPKLLFHYYDKDFNNEADTPDNFQSRRPNTSFCFLDIRSPGLGDTAMYLCATSTGLNHLEQFFGPGTRLTVL.

The chain links TRBV7-2 to TRBJ2-1; the match to TRBD2 covers 10 bases. The CDR3 has 17 amino acids. The trim removed 2 bases at V and 6 bases at J, leaving 10 bases unmatched. CDR1 and CDR2 (germline): SGHTA, FQGNSA. CDR3 protein: CASSLLWASGSPNEQFF. The DNA for the CDR3 is TGTGCCAGCAGCTTATTATGGGCTAGCGGGAGTCCCAATGAGCAGTTCTTC.

The chain employs TRBV7-2 and TRBJ2-3; the match to TRBD2 covers 9 bases. Trimming took 5 bases from V and 0 from J; bases not matched to a gene: 15. There are 19 residues in the CDR3. Germline lookup yields CDR1 SGHTA and CDR2 FQGNSA. The CDR3 spells CASSQGHSGSRPSTDTQYF. DNA of the CDR3: TGTGCCAGCAGCCAAGGACATAGCGGGAGTCGCCCTAGCACAGATACGCAGTATTTT.

This clone occurred a few times. The J gene is TRBJ1-5, the V gene TRBV10-3; D unresolved. The CDR3 runs 14 residues. Between the trimmed V and J ends, which lost 8 bases and 1 base, there was a span of 12 bases. CDR1 is ENHRY, CDR2 SYGVKD, per germline. In DNA, the CDR3 is TGTGCCATCTTCGGCGGGGAAAGCAATCAGCCCCAGCATTTT. It translates to CAIFGGESNQPQHF.

CDR3 loop: CASSFPSGAGFF. The CDR3 DNA reads as TGTGCCAGCAGCTTTCCTAGCGGAGCGGGGTTCTTC. The rearrangement joins TRBV7-8 to TRBJ2-1; 7 bases align to TRBD2. J was trimmed by 15 bases and V by 3 bases; bases with no gene match: 8. Looked up from germline, CDR1 is SGHVS and CDR2 is FQNEAQ. The CDR3 is 12 amino acids.

The J gene is TRBJ2-2, the V gene TRBV18; tentatively, D is TRBD2 (6 bases). The CDR3 totals 16 residues. Germline V gene data show CDR1 as KGHSH and CDR2 as LQKENI. Trimming removed 3 bases at V and 5 bases at J, with 16 bases between. The CDR3, as DNA: TGTGCCAGCTCACCGCCCGGCGGGGCTGGGACCGGGGAGCTGTTTTTT. Translation: CASSPPGGAGTGELFF.

The V gene is TRBV11-1, the J gene TRBJ2-5, with D possibly being TRBD1 (6 bases). The germline V gene has CDR1 SGHAT and CDR2 FQDESV (reference sequence). V lost 0 bases and J 2 bases, leaving 16 bases between the germline ends. The CDR3 runs 17 residues. The CDR3 DNA is TGTGCCAGCAGCTTAGCTCTCAACATTGGACAGCAAGAGACCCAGTACTTC. Protein product: CASSLALNIGQQETQYF.